This T cell receptor (beta chain) was sequenced in a study of cytomegalovirus exposure and HLA in healthy donors. Study overall: Among about 179 million T cells, an earlier analysis found around 100 million unique TCR beta sequences.

The PCR ran on 60 Vbeta and 13 Jbeta primers. Source study methods: Per a later analysis, the number of unique TCR beta chains was 75 million to 90 million, of which about 11 million were shared. Produced via immunoSEQ multiplex PCR; TCRdb's table is partial and in-frame only. V, J and clone size reflect that table, while D and trimming were determined from the DNA. The sample consists of 140,000 to 150,000 clones, around 72% of them appearing once. The specimen was PBMCs. This receptor was identified in a man aged 40-55 years in good health and CMV-seronegative.

The CDR3 reads CASSTGGSNTEAFF. The CDR3, as DNA: TGTGCCAGCAGCACAGGGGGATCGAACACTGAAGCTTTCTTT. The chain couples TRBV2 to TRBJ1-1; 8 bases line up with TRBD1. Germline assignment: CDR1 SNHLY and CDR2 FYNNEI. The CDR3 is 14 residues long. V dropped 6 bases and J dropped 1; count of bases not matched to a gene: 4.